These T cell receptor beta chains were read from a single sample in a study of cytomegalovirus exposure and HLA in healthy donors. Data came from immunoSEQ multiplex PCR; TCRdb stores just in-frame clones and leaves some out. The table includes some 250,000 clones, 82% detected once. The sample comprised PBMCs. Every receptor here comes from a woman aged 40-49 years in good health and CMV-seropositive. The CDR3 runs from the conserved cysteine through the conserved F or W. The D gene is left open where the match is weak. For some rows the clone size is stated as once, few or many, or as a class when expanded; others skip it.

TRBD2,TRBJ2-1,.,TRBV27,CASASGLAGGPKNHAMRKFF,TGTGCCAGCGCCTCGGGACTAGCGGGAGGCCCTAAGAACCACGCAATGAGAAAGTTCTTC
.,TRBJ1-2,.,TRBV10-3,CAITDMGHEVNGYTF,TGTGCCATCACCGATATGGGTCACGAGGTGAATGGCTACACCTTC
.,TRBJ1-1,.,TRBV12-1,CASSLNGTPTANTEAFF,TGTGCCAGCAGCCTTAACGGGACACCTACTGCGAACACTGAAGCTTTCTTT
TRBD2,TRBJ2-2,once,TRBV5-1,CASGKGLAANTGELFF,TGCGCCAGCGGAAAAGGACTAGCGGCGAACACCGGGGAGCTGTTTTTT
TRBD1,TRBJ1-3,.,TRBV7-2,CASRQGAGDTIYF,TGTGCCAGCAGACAGGGGGCCGGGGACACCATATATTTT
.,TRBJ1-1,.,TRBV5-4,CASSFWQTEAFF,TGTGCCAGCAGCTTCTGGCAAACTGAAGCTTTCTTT
.,TRBJ2-7,.,TRBV5-5,CASSLETVQSSYEQYF,TGTGCCAGCAGCTTGGAGACAGTCCAGAGCTCCTACGAGCAGTACTTC
TRBD1,TRBJ1-4,.,TRBV30,CARQQGADEKLFF,TGTGCCAGACAGCAGGGGGCGGATGAAAAACTGTTTTTT
.,TRBJ1-1,.,TRBV28,CASSFRPGYAFF,TGTGCCAGCAGTTTCCGCCCAGGTTACGCTTTCTTT
.,TRBJ2-3,.,TRBV7-2,CASSQALDSHPQYF,TGTGCCAGCAGCCAAGCCCTTGACAGCCATCCGCAGTATTTT
.,TRBJ1-2,.,TRBV5-1,CASKPNSQGTYGYTF,TGCGCCAGCAAACCCAACTCCCAGGGGACCTATGGCTACACCTTC
.,TRBJ2-1,.,TRBV21-1,CASSKVGLAGSSYNEQFF,TGTGCCAGCAGCAAAGTGGGACTAGCGGGGAGCTCCTACAATGAGCAGTTCTTC
TRBD1,TRBJ1-2,.,TRBV4-2,CASSQDRQGARNYGYTF,TGTGCCAGCAGCCAAGATAGGCAGGGGGCGCGGAACTATGGCTACACCTTC
.,TRBJ2-7,.,TRBV6-4,CAQKELSYEQYF,TGTGCCCAGAAGGAGCTATCCTACGAGCAGTACTTC
.,TRBJ1-1,.,TRBV19,CASSIDLGAGNTEAFF,TGTGCCAGTAGTATAGATTTGGGCGCGGGGAACACTGAAGCTTTCTTT
TRBD1,TRBJ1-4,few,TRBV11-2,CASSSSPGQVSNEKLFF,TGTGCCAGCAGCTCCTCCCCGGGACAGGTCTCTAATGAAAAACTGTTTTTT
.,TRBJ2-7,.,TRBV19,CASKSRGSYEQYF,TGTGCCAGTAAGAGTCGGGGGTCATACGAGCAGTACTTC
.,TRBJ1-4,.,TRBV4-3,CASGRGSKLFF,TGCGCCAGCGGTAGAGGCTCCAAACTGTTTTTT
.,TRBJ1-2,.,TRBV13,CASSLGSGVPSGYTF,TGTGCCAGCAGCTTAGGCTCGGGGGTTCCGAGCGGCTACACCTTC
.,TRBJ1-3,.,TRBV6-1,CASEGGPTSGNTIYF,TGTGCCAGTGAGGGGGGGCCCACCTCTGGAAACACCATATATTTT
TRBD2,TRBJ2-1,.,TRBV13,CASSFASGPTNEQFF,TGTGCCAGCAGCTTTGCTAGCGGGCCCACTAATGAGCAGTTCTTC
.,TRBJ2-7,.,TRBV4-1,CASSLLLYDEQYF,TGCGCCAGCAGCCTCTTACTCTACGATGAGCAGTACTTC
TRBD1,TRBJ2-1,.,TRBV19,CASSVRTGEGGEQFF,TGTGCCAGTAGTGTGAGGACAGGGGAAGGGGGTGAGCAGTTCTTC
.,TRBJ2-1,.,TRBV29-1,CSVEDAGAPKYNEQFF,TGCAGCGTTGAAGATGCCGGAGCGCCGAAGTACAATGAGCAGTTCTTC
.,TRBJ2-5,.,TRBV29-1,CSVVGLLGEQYF,TGCAGCGTTGTAGGTCTACTTGGGGAGCAGTACTTC
TRBD1,TRBJ1-6,.,TRBV6-1,CASILGQAAPLHF,TGTGCCAGCATTCTTGGACAGGCAGCACCCCTCCACTTT
TRBD1,TRBJ1-1,few,TRBV6-5,CASSEDRGRLPKF,TGTGCCAGCAGTGAAGACAGGGGGCGCCTCCCTAAGTTT
TRBD1,TRBJ1-1,.,TRBV7-2,CASSFGTGRNTEAFF,TGTGCCAGCAGCTTCGGGACAGGGCGGAACACTGAAGCTTTCTTT
.,TRBJ1-1,.,TRBV11-2,CASSHMNTEAFF,TGTGCCAGCAGCCACATGAACACTGAAGCTTTCTTT
TRBD2,TRBJ2-3,.,TRBV5-4,CASSPSGLRTDTQYF,TGTGCCAGCAGCCCTAGCGGGCTACGCACAGATACGCAGTATTTT
TRBD1,TRBJ2-7,once,TRBV6-5,CASSPGTGLEQYF,TGTGCCAGCAGTCCCGGGACAGGGCTCGAGCAGTACTTC
.,TRBJ1-2,.,TRBV2,CASRGQITNYGYTF,TGTGCCAGCAGAGGACAGATAACTAACTATGGCTACACCTTC
TRBD1,TRBJ2-3,.,TRBV27,CASSITGVTGTDTQYF,TGTGCCAGCAGTATCACAGGGGTAACGGGCACAGATACGCAGTATTTT
TRBD2,TRBJ2-7,.,TRBV6-5,CASRRKPSGINEQYF,TGTGCCAGCAGGCGTAAACCTAGCGGGATCAACGAGCAGTACTTC
.,TRBJ2-1,.,TRBV2,CASSAIADSYNEQFF,TGTGCCAGCAGTGCCATAGCCGATTCCTACAATGAGCAGTTCTTC
.,TRBJ1-2,.,TRBV5-6,CASSPLAQIHNYGYTF,TGTGCCAGCAGTCCGCTAGCACAGATTCATAACTATGGCTACACCTTC
.,TRBJ1-4,.,TRBV5-1,CASSISGYNHEKLFF,TGCGCCAGCAGCATATCAGGTTACAACCACGAAAAACTGTTTTTT
.,TRBJ1-6,.,TRBV28,CASSPSGRGRFNSPLHF,TGTGCCAGCAGTCCCTCGGGGAGGGGAAGATTTAATTCACCCCTCCACTTT
TRBD1,TRBJ1-6,.,TRBV7-2,CASSLKTGANSPLHF,TGTGCCAGCAGCCTCAAAACAGGGGCAAATTCACCCCTCCACTTT
.,TRBJ2-7,.,TRBV5-1,CASSFRGYEQYF,TGCGCCAGCAGCTTTAGGGGTTACGAGCAGTACTTC
.,TRBJ1-1,.,TRBV14,CASSKFPTQNTEAFF,TGTGCCAGCAGCAAATTCCCGACACAGAACACTGAAGCTTTCTTT
TRBD1,TRBJ2-3,.,TRBV19,CASSELQGGTDTQYF,TGTGCCAGTAGTGAACTACAGGGGGGCACAGATACGCAGTATTTT
.,TRBJ1-1,once,TRBV18,CASSSVQGDTEAFF,TGTGCCAGCTCATCAGTCCAGGGCGACACTGAAGCTTTCTTT
.,TRBJ1-5,once,TRBV19,CASSALPGLGNQPQHF,TGTGCCAGTAGTGCTTTACCGGGACTGGGCAATCAGCCCCAGCATTTT
.,TRBJ2-4,.,TRBV5-4,CASSLILEGFKNIQYF,TGTGCCAGCAGCTTGATACTAGAGGGCTTTAAAAACATTCAGTACTTC